This T cell receptor beta chain was profiled in a study of blood T cell repertoires in COVID-19. Study summary: Acute and convalescent COVID-19 samples came from the United States, Italy and Spain.

The CDR3 runs to 15 residues. Trimming took off 4 bases at V and 0 bases at J, with 13 bases between the two ends. Germline assignment: CDR1 SGHTS and CDR2 YDEGEE. Original processing notes: Counts of nucleated cells, estimated from reference gene primer amplification, were obtained. The method was immunoSEQ multiplex PCR; TCRdb's version includes in-frame clones alone and lacks a portion of them. The V and J calls and clone size come from that table; D and trimming were worked out from the DNA. Among 150,000 or so clones listed, over 80% were seen once. Participants had their cohort set by participant-reported clinical history. The recovered donors of Cohort 3 showed two negative PCRs, clearance, or symptom resolution.

Sequencing input: PBMCs or T cells enriched from blood (not recorded which). The chain joins TRBV5-8 to TRBJ1-1; weak D call: TRBD1 (6 bases). This clonotype was sampled from a woman aged 55 to 70 who had recovered from COVID-19. The CDR3 is CASSPLDRLNTEAFF. The CDR3 DNA reads as TGTGCCAGCAGCCCACTGGACAGATTGAACACTGAAGCTTTCTTT. The whole variable domain, filled in from reference TRBV5-8 and TRBJ1-1, reads EAGVTQSPTHLIKTRGQQATLRCSPISGHTSVYWYQQALGLGLQFLLWYDEGEERNRGNFPPRFSGRQFPNYSSELNVNALELEDSALYLCASSPLDRLNTEAFFGQGTRLTVV.